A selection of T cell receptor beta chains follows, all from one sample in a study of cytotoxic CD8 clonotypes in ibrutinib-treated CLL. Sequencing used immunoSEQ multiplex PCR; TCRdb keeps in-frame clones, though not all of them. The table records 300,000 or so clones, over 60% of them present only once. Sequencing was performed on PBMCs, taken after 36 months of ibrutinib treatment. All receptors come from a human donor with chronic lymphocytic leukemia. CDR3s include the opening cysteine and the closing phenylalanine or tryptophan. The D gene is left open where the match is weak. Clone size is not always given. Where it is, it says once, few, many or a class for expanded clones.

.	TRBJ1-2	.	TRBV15	CATSRDWDLGYGYTF	TGTGCCACCAGCAGAGATTGGGATCTCGGCTATGGCTACACCTTC
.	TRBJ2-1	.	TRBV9	CASSATDEQFF	TGTGCCAGCAGCGCAACAGATGAGCAGTTCTTC
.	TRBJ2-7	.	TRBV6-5	CASSQQGTTEQYF	TGTGCCAGCAGTCAACAGGGAACCACCGAGCAGTACTTC
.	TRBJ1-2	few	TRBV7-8	CASSLGANPWYGYTF	TGTGCCAGCAGCTTAGGCGCAAACCCTTGGTATGGCTACACCTTC
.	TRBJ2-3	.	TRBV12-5	CASGTEGIDTQYF	TGTGCTAGTGGAACGGAGGGTATAGATACGCAGTATTTT
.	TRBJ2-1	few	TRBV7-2	CASSYGSFNEQFF	TGTGCCAGCAGCTACGGGTCCTTCAATGAGCAGTTCTTC
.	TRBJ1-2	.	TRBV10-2	CASSAGRAYGYTF	TGCGCCAGCAGTGCAGGACGAGCATATGGCTACACCTTC
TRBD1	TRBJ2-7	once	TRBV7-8	CASSSYFRDRVTYEQYF	TGTGCCAGCAGCTCGTATTTCCGGGACAGGGTGACCTACGAGCAGTACTTC
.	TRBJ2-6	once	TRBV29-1	CSVMGGSSGANVLTF	TGCAGCGTGATGGGAGGAAGCTCTGGGGCCAACGTCCTGACTTTC
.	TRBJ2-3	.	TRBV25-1	CASSEYVRGDTQYF	TGTGCCAGCAGTGAATATGTCAGGGGAGATACGCAGTATTTT
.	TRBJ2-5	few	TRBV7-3	CASSSTTGRGETQYF	TGTGCCAGCAGCTCCACGACAGGGAGGGGGGAGACCCAGTACTTC
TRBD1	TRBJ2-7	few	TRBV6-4	CASSPEPGQVYEQYF	TGTGCCAGCTCCCCGGAACCGGGACAGGTATACGAGCAGTACTTC
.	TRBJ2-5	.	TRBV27	CASRTGAETQYF	TGTGCCAGCCGAACGGGGGCAGAGACCCAGTACTTC
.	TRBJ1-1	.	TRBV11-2	CASSLVDNTEAFF	TGTGCCAGCAGCTTAGTCGATAACACTGAAGCTTTCTTT
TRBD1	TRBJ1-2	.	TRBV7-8	CASSTGQGPYGYTF	TGTGCCAGCAGCACCGGACAGGGCCCCTATGGCTACACCTTC
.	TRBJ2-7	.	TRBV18	CASSRDRIYEQYF	TGTGCCAGCTCACGAGACAGGATCTACGAGCAGTACTTC
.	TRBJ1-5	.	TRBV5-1	CASSPDVGTSPQHF	TGCGCCAGCAGCCCTGACGTGGGGACCTCGCCCCAGCATTTT
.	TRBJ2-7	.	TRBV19	CASSGWDKSYEQYF	TGTGCCAGTAGTGGCTGGGACAAATCCTACGAGCAGTACTTC
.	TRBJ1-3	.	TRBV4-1	CASSPREGLSGNTIYF	TGCGCCAGCAGCCCCAGGGAGGGACTATCTGGAAACACCATATATTTT
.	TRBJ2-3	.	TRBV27	CASSLWTRADTQYF	TGTGCCAGCAGTTTATGGACGAGGGCAGATACGCAGTATTTT
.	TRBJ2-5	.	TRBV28	CASSFIGAGYHQETQYF	TGTGCCAGCAGTTTTATAGGGGCGGGTTACCACCAAGAGACCCAGTACTTC
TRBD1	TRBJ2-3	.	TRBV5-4	CASSPGTVTGPDTQYF	TGTGCCAGCAGCCCCGGGACAGTAACAGGTCCAGATACGCAGTATTTT
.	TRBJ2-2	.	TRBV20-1	CSESTGELFF	TGCAGTGAGTCCACCGGGGAGCTGTTTTTT
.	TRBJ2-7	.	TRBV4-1	CASSQDWGEQYF	TGCGCCAGCAGCCAAGATTGGGGCGAGCAGTACTTC
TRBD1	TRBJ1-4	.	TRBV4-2	CASSQGGQGAGNEKLFF	TGTGCCAGCAGCCAAGGGGGACAGGGGGCAGGTAATGAAAAACTGTTTTTT
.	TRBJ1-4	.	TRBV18	CASSPPGQVNEKLFF	TGTGCCAGCTCACCCCCGGGACAAGTTAATGAAAAACTGTTTTTT
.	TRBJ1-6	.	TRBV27	CASSFSYNSPLHF	TGTGCCAGCAGTTTCTCCTATAATTCACCCCTCCACTTT